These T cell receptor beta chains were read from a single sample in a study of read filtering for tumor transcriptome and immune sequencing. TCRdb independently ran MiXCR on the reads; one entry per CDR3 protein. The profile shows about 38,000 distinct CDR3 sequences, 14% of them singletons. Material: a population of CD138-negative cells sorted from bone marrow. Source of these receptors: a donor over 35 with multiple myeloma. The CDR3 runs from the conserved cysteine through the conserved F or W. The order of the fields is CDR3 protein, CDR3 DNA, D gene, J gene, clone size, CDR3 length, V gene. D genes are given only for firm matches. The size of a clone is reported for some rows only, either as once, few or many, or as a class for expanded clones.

CASSLGTAQETQYF | TGCGCCAGCAGCCTAGGGACAGCTCAAGAGACCCAGTACTTC | TRBD1 | TRBJ2-5 | NA | 14 | TRBV5-1
CASSSTSGPNTGELFF | TGTGCCAGCAGCTCAACTAGCGGGCCGAACACCGGGGAGCTGTTTTTT | TRBD2 | TRBJ2-2 | many | 16 | TRBV9
CASRWQGRMGGPVDTQYF | TGCGCCAGCAGGTGGCAGGGTCGGATGGGGGGGCCGGTAGATACGCAGTATTTT | NA | TRBJ2-3 | NA | 18 | TRBV4-1
CASREGQPSNQPQHF | TGTGCCAGCAGGGAAGGACAGCCTAGCAATCAGCCCCAGCATTTT | NA | TRBJ1-5 | many | 15 | TRBV2
CASSSSVGGALDTQYF | TGCGCCAGCAGCTCATCTGTCGGGGGGGCCCTTGATACGCAGTATTTT | TRBD2 | TRBJ2-3 | many | 16 | TRBV5-1
CASGKFQETQYF | TGTGCCAGCGGGAAGTTCCAAGAGACCCAGTACTTC | NA | TRBJ2-5 | many | 12 | TRBV28
CASRRRSNTGELFF | TGCGCCAGCAGAAGGCGATCGAACACCGGGGAGCTGTTTTTT | NA | TRBJ2-2 | many | 14 | TRBV4-3
CASSPGGARGYTF | TGTGCCAGCAGCCCCGGAGGGGCGCGGGGCTACACCTTC | NA | TRBJ1-2 | many | 13 | TRBV7-8
CASSLEAGNQPQHF | TGCGCCAGCAGCTTGGAGGCGGGCAATCAGCCCCAGCATTTT | NA | TRBJ1-5 | NA | 14 | TRBV5-1
CASSSTAANSPLHF | TGTGCCAGCAGTTCGACCGCGGCGAATTCACCCCTCCACTTT | NA | TRBJ1-6 | NA | 14 | TRBV12-3/TRBV12-4
CASSLNRGSEQYF | TGTGCCAGCAGTTTAAACAGGGGCTCCGAGCAGTACTTC | TRBD1 | TRBJ2-7 | many | 13 | TRBV27
CASSADRGGTTDTQYF | TGTGCCAGCAGCGCTGATCGGGGGGGCACCACAGATACGCAGTATTTT | TRBD2 | TRBJ2-3 | NA | 16 | TRBV7-3